The next 12 T cell receptor beta chains were all read from a single sample in a study of vaccination effects on CD4 cells after COVID-19. Subsequent to a culture period of roughly 11 days, CD4+ T cells were isolated. Two-dose vaccination with either BNT162b2 or mRNA-1273 was given to the participants. The assay was immunoSEQ multiplex PCR, and TCRdb's table has in-frame clones only and misses some. The profile covers 45,000 or so clones, with roughly three quarters appearing a single time and roughly 7.2% taken by the ten largest. These receptors have no known antigen. The sequenced sample was CD4+ T cells from PBMCs cultured without peptide, obtained after COVID-19 vaccination. These receptors all come from a human donor who received a COVID-19 vaccine.

V and J are TRBV18 and TRBJ2-5, with D unresolved. CDR3 length: 12 amino acids. Germline V gene sequence: CDR1 KGHSH, CDR2 LQKENI. The germline V and J ends were trimmed by 2 bases and 3 bases, with 4 bases remaining between them. The CDR3 is CASSPVEETQYF. Written as DNA, the CDR3 is TGTGCCAGCTCACCAGTGGAAGAGACCCAGTACTTC.

V gene TRBV11-2 combines with J gene TRBJ2-3; a weak D match, TRBD1 (5 bases). CDR3 length: 13 amino acids. V gave up 1 base and J gave up 3 bases, with 5 bases separating them. Germline assignment: CDR1 SGHAT and CDR2 FQNNGV. CDR3 amino acids: CASSLGQTDTQYF. The CDR3 DNA follows: TGTGCCAGCAGCTTAGGACAGACAGATACGCAGTATTTT.

In nucleotides, the CDR3 is TGCAGTGCTGGGACAGGGGGCGAGCAGTACTTC. Its protein is CSAGTGGEQYF. The chain combines TRBV20-1 with TRBJ2-7; 11 nucleotides line up with TRBD1. The V and J ends lost 5 bases and 6 bases, in that order; junction bases with no gene match: 0. Germline values: CDR1 DFQATT, CDR2 SNEGSKA (reference sequence). This CDR3 is 11 amino acids long.

This chain uses TRBV19 with TRBJ2-7; 7 bases agree with TRBD1. The V and J ends lost 5 bases and 3 bases, in that order; junction bases with no gene match: 4. The germline V gene encodes CDR1 LNHDA and CDR2 SQIVND (reference sequence). The CDR3 extends over 13 amino acids. CDR3 in amino acids: CASSATGRYEQYF. CDR3 coding DNA: TGTGCCAGTAGTGCGACAGGGCGCTACGAGCAGTACTTC. Based on the CDR3 plus reference TRBV19 and TRBJ2-7, the full variable domain is DGGITQSPKYLFRKEGQNVTLSCEQNLNHDAMYWYRQDPGQGLRLIYYSQIVNDFQKGDIAEGYSVSREKKESFPLTVTSAQKNPTAFYLCASSATGRYEQYFGPGTRLTVT.

The chain employs TRBV7-6 and TRBJ1-2; perhaps TRBD1 as D (5 bases). Trimming stripped 6 bases from V and 4 bases from J, with 12 bases between. The CDR3 spans 13 residues. The germline gives CDR1 SGHVS, CDR2 FNYEAQ. CDR3 in DNA: TGTGCCAGCAGGGGGGGAGAAGCCTATGGCTACACCTTC. Amino acid sequence: CASRGGEAYGYTF.

The chain recombines TRBV15 with TRBJ1-3; no clear D gene. Trimming removed 4 bases at V and 2 bases at J, with 12 bases between. Germline lookup yields CDR1 LNHNV and CDR2 YYDKDF (reference sequence). The CDR3 has 15 residues. CDR3 in DNA: TGTGCCACCAGCACCGACCGCCTGGCTGGAAACACCATATATTTT. Translation: CATSTDRLAGNTIYF.

This clone was seen only a few times. The CDR3 DNA sequence: TGTGCCAGCAGTGAAAACCGACAGGGGAAAGCTTTCTTT. Translation: CASSENRQGKAFF. The V call is TRBV6-1, the J call TRBJ1-1; 8 nucleotides agree with TRBD1. V shed 2 bases and J 9 bases; nucleotides not matched to a gene: 5. From germline, CDR1 is MNHNS and CDR2 SASEGT. This CDR3 region has 13 residues.

The chain couples TRBV14 to TRBJ2-1; weak D call: TRBD2 (5 bases). Trimming stripped 4 bases from V and 1 base from J, with 11 bases between. This CDR3 has 15 residues. Per germline, CDR1 SGHDN and CDR2 FVKESK. The CDR3 nucleotides read TGTGCCAGCAGCCCGCGGGTCTTGTCCTACAATGAGCAGTTCTTC. Residues: CASSPRVLSYNEQFF.

The chain uses TRBV6-6 and TRBJ2-1; TRBD2 might be the D (5 bases). Germline CDR1 reads MNHNY; CDR2 reads SVGAGI (reference sequence). Trimming took 0 bases from V and 5 from J, leaving 11 bases between them. This CDR3 contains 15 residues. In nucleotides, the CDR3 is TGTGCCAGCAGTTACTCGAGGGCCCCCCACAATGAGCAGTTCTTC. Protein product: CASSYSRAPHNEQFF.

V usage is TRBV5-4 and J usage is TRBJ2-5; D is perhaps TRBD2 (6 bases). CDR1 SGHNT and CDR2 YYREEE come from the germline V gene (reference sequence). Between the trimmed V and J ends, which lost 4 bases and 4 bases, there was a span of 11 bases. This CDR3 spans 13 amino acids. The CDR3 sequence is CASSPPGVETQYF. CDR3 nucleotide sequence: TGTGCCAGCAGCCCCCCGGGGGTAGAGACCCAGTACTTC.

This clone was detected only a few times. The genes are TRBV3-1 (or the pseudogene TRBV3-2) and TRBJ2-2, with a tentative D call TRBD2 (6 bases). Trimming took off 0 bases at V and 5 bases at J, with 7 bases between the two ends. CDR3 length: 14 residues. Germline CDR1 is LGHDT and CDR2 is YNNKEL (reference sequence). The CDR3 sequence is CASSQEAGTGELFF. CDR3 coding DNA: TGTGCCAGCAGCCAAGAGGCGGGGACCGGGGAGCTGTTTTTT.

The chain combines TRBV20-1 with TRBJ2-4, with 8 bases that match TRBD2. Germline CDR1 and CDR2: DFQATT and SNEGSKA (reference sequence). V lost 3 bases, J lost 8 bases, and 6 bases stayed unmatched. This CDR3 comprises 13 residues. DNA of the CDR3: TGCAGTGCTAGTCGGCGGGAGGCGGACATTCAGTACTTC. Translated: CSASRREADIQYF.